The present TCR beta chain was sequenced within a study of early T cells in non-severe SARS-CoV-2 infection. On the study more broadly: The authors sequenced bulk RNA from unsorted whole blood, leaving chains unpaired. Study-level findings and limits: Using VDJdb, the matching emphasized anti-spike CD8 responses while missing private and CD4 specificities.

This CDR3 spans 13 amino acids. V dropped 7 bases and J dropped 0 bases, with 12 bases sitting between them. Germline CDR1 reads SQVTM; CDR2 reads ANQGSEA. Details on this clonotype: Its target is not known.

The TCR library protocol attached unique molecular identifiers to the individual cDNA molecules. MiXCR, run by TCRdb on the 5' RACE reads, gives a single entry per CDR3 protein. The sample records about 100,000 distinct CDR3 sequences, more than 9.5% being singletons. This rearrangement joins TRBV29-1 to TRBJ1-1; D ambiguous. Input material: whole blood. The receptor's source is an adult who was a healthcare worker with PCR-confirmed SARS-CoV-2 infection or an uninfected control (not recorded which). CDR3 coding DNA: TGCAGCGGTTTCCCCTTCATGAACACTGAAGCTTTCTTT. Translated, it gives CSGFPFMNTEAFF.